This entry lists 26 T cell receptor beta chains sequenced from one sample in a study of regulatory T cells in long-lasting Graves disease. Time point reported: newly diagnosed GD, antithyroid drugs for less than 3 months. From RNA extracted from PBMCs, the TCR library was made. Arm-PCR with iRepertoire HTBI primers amplified the CDR3 regions for these TCR beta libraries. TCRdb fed the multiplex PCR reads into MiXCR, producing one record per CDR3 protein. The table shows approximately 440,000 distinct CDR3 sequences, with around 16% occurring only once. These data also formed part of another study, on T cells in Graves' hyperthyroidism and ophthalmopathy.

Material: peripheral blood mononuclear cells (PBMCs), obtained at new diagnosis, from a patient treated with antithyroid drugs. The receptors derive from a man between 35 and 55 years old with Graves disease.

The chain joins TRBV24-1 to TRBJ2-1; 7 bases fit TRBD2. This CDR3 is 16 amino acids long. CDR1 is KGHDR, CDR2 SFDVKD, per germline. The V segment lost 9 bases and the J segment 0 bases; nucleotides outside the gene matches: 10. CDR3 sequence: CATSRSPSGSYNEQFF. The DNA for the CDR3 is TGTGCCACCTCCCGCTCGCCTAGCGGCTCCTACAATGAGCAGTTCTTC.

At least ten counts were recorded for this clonotype. The rearrangement uses TRBV28 and TRBJ1-5; D gene uncertain. Looked up from germline, CDR1 is MDHEN and CDR2 is SYDVKM. V was clipped by 7 bases and J by 10 bases, with 17 bases between them. The CDR3 is made up of 13 amino acids. CDR3 residues: CASTSGGPNPQHF. DNA of the CDR3: TGTGCCAGCACCTCAGGAGGGCCAAACCCCCAGCATTTT.

Notes on this clonotype: The junction and the germline gene differ at one end; a read error may be behind it. This chain connects TRBV7-9 to TRBJ2-7, with 11 bases matching TRBD2. CDR1 SEHNR and CDR2 FQNEAQ come from the germline V gene (reference sequence). This CDR3 has 15 residues. This CDR3 reads CASSPLAGASHEQYF. DNA for the CDR3: TGTGCCAGCAGCCCACTAGCGGGAGCCTCCCACGAGCAGTACTTC.

This clonotype turned up a few times. Written as DNA, the CDR3 is TGCAGTGCTCGGGACCGAGACACCGGGGAGCTGTTTTTT. This translates into CSARDRDTGELFF. This chain links TRBV20-1 with TRBJ2-2; either TRBD1 or TRBD2 may fit D (5 bases each). Germline CDR1 is DFQATT and CDR2 is SNEGSKA (reference sequence). The CDR3 has 13 amino acids. V dropped 5 bases and J dropped 3 bases, with 10 bases sitting between them.

In DNA form, the CDR3 reads TGTGCCAGCAGCCAAGATTACCCCGGGGAGCTGTTTTTT. Protein sequence: CASSQDYPGELFF. The chain links TRBV3-1 to TRBJ2-2, with D unresolved. V was trimmed by 0 bases and J by 6 bases, leaving 5 bases between them. This CDR3 spans 13 amino acids. The germline V gene encodes CDR1 LGHDT and CDR2 YNNKEL (reference sequence).

This clonotype has just a few counts. The chain is built from TRBV28 and TRBJ1-1; D possibly corresponds to TRBD1 (5 bases). Trimming left V 6 bases short and J 1 base short, with 12 bases between. Germline V CDR1 and CDR2: MDHEN, SYDVKM. This CDR3 comprises 14 residues. CDR3 residues: CASRLDRGNTEAFF. DNA for the CDR3: TGTGCCAGCAGACTTGACAGAGGGAACACTGAAGCTTTCTTT.

At least ten counts were recorded for this clonotype. The CDR3 loop reads CASSGLGYEQYF. Written as DNA, the CDR3 is TGTGCCAGCAGCGGTCTCGGGTACGAGCAGTACTTC. The rearrangement links TRBV7-8 to TRBJ2-7; the D is unclear. The V end lost 5 bases, the J end lost 4 bases, and 9 bases lay between the germline ends. The CDR3 contains 12 residues. Germline CDR1 reads SGHVS; CDR2 reads FQNEAQ.

This clonotype was seen ten or more times. The chain carries TRBV28 and TRBJ2-2; D uncertain. CDR3 length equals 16 residues. Trimming took 7 bases from V and 3 from J, leaving 18 bases between them. Germline assignment: CDR1 MDHEN and CDR2 SYDVKM. CDR3 in DNA: TGTGCCAGCAACCCAACAGTTGCTATTGACACCGGGGAGCTGTTTTTT. Translation gives CASNPTVAIDTGELFF.

Regarding this clonotype: This may stem from a read error, because a much larger clone lies one nucleotide away. The V call is TRBV18, the J call TRBJ2-1, with 8 bases matching TRBD2. V dropped 4 bases and J dropped 10; count of bases not matched to a gene: 12. Germline values: CDR1 KGHSH, CDR2 LQKENI. This CDR3 has 15 amino acids. CDR3 residues: CASSRDSGKAGEQFF. For the CDR3, the DNA is TGTGCCAGCTCACGAGATAGCGGGAAGGCCGGGGAGCAGTTCTTC.

The V call is TRBV6-1, the J call TRBJ2-2; 10 nucleotides align to TRBD1. From germline, CDR1 is MNHNS and CDR2 SASEGT. This CDR3 has 16 residues. Trimming took 5 bases from V and 1 from J; bases not matched to a gene: 4. This CDR3 reads CASSSGQGGNTGELFF. In nucleotides, the CDR3 is TGTGCCAGCAGTAGCGGACAGGGGGGGAACACCGGGGAGCTGTTTTTT.

This clonotype has only a few counts. This chain connects TRBV5-1 to TRBJ2-2; D remains ambiguous. V shed 4 bases and J shed 10 bases, with 11 bases lying between them. The length of the CDR3 is 12 residues. Germline CDR1 and CDR2: SGHRS and YFSETQ. The CDR3 region is CASSTGGTELFF. As DNA, the CDR3 is TGCGCCAGCAGCACCGGCGGAACGGAGCTGTTTTTT.

This clonotype was picked up many times. The chain is built from TRBV20-1 and TRBJ2-7; D uncertain. CDR3 length: 14 amino acids. The V end was cut by 6 bases, the J end by 0 bases, with 15 bases between. Germline loops: CDR1 DFQATT, CDR2 SNEGSKA (reference sequence). In DNA, the CDR3 is TGCAGTGCCCACCTCGGAGAAGCCTCCTACGAGCAGTACTTC. Amino acid sequence: CSAHLGEASYEQYF.

This clonotype has more than one count but fewer than ten. This chain links TRBV10-1 with TRBJ2-7, with 12 nucleotides matching TRBD2. The junction had 4 bases not matched to a gene; V was cut back by 5 bases and J by 2 bases. Germline V lookup: CDR1 WNHNN, CDR2 SYGVQD (reference sequence). The CDR3 sequence is 15 residues long. DNA of the CDR3: TGCGCCAGCAGTAACGGACTAGCGGGACCCTACGAGCAGTACTTC. It encodes CASSNGLAGPYEQYF.

This clonotype has a count of ten or more. This chain joins TRBV10-3 and TRBJ2-1; 10 nucleotides align to TRBD2. This CDR3 region has 17 residues. Unmatched junction bases numbered 7, after V lost 0 bases and J lost 5 bases. Germline V gene sequence: CDR1 ENHRY, CDR2 SYGVKD. The DNA of the CDR3 is TGTGCCATCAGTGAGTCTTGGGGTAGCGGGAGGAACAATGAGCAGTTCTTC. It is translated as CAISESWGSGRNNEQFF.

The chain employs TRBV3-1 and TRBJ1-5; possible D gene TRBD1, 5 bases. Germline V lookup: CDR1 LGHDT, CDR2 YNNKEL (reference sequence). CDR3 size: 15 residues. Deletions cut 5 bases from V and 5 bases from J, with 16 bases between. The CDR3 here is CASSLGQGGYQPQHF. CDR3 DNA: TGTGCCAGCAGCTTAGGTCAGGGCGGTTATCAGCCCCAGCATTTT.

This clonotype was detected once. At one end the junction does not follow the germline gene, possibly because of a read error. The J gene is TRBJ2-1, the V gene TRBV5-6; TRBD2 aligns across 11 bases. Germline V CDR1 and CDR2: SGHDT, YYEEEE. This CDR3 has 16 amino acids. CDR3 nucleotides: TGTGCCAGCAGTCTAGCGGGAGGAGGCTCCTACGATGAGCAGTTCTTC. This sequence encodes CASSLAGGGSYDEQFF.

With respect to this clonotype: A much larger clone is a single base away; this may be a read error. The chain carries TRBV27 and TRBJ2-1, with 10 bases that match TRBD2. Germline V lookup: CDR1 MNHEY, CDR2 SMNVEV (reference sequence). V lost 6 bases and J lost 12; bases outside the gene matches: 14. This CDR3 has 15 residues. DNA of the CDR3: TGTGCCAGCAGCCGGACTAGCGGAGGGGTGGGTGTGCAGTTCTTC. Protein: CASSRTSGGVGVQFF.

This clonotype appeared many times. The chain employs TRBV5-1 and TRBJ1-4; 7 positions match TRBD1. This CDR3 spans 15 amino acids. V dropped 0 bases and J dropped 7; count of bases not matched to a gene: 6. Germline values: CDR1 SGHRS, CDR2 YFSETQ. The CDR3 DNA reads TGCGCCAGCAGCTTGGGTGACAGGGATGGTGAAAAACTGTTTTTT. Its protein is CASSLGDRDGEKLFF. The variable domain in full, with the rest retrieved from reference TRBV5-1 and TRBJ1-4, is KAGVTQTPRYLIKTRGQQVTLSCSPISGHRSVSWYQQTPGQGLQFLFEYFSETQRNKGNFPGRFSGRQFSNSRSEMNVSTLELGDSALYLCASSLGDRDGEKLFFGSGTQLSVL.

This clonotype was counted a few times. The chain employs TRBV5-4 and TRBJ2-7; D may be TRBD2 (6 bases). The germline V gene encodes CDR1 SGHNT and CDR2 YYREEE (reference sequence). Trimming took off 8 bases at V and 0 bases at J, with 15 bases between the two ends. This CDR3 region has 14 residues. CDR3 in DNA: TGTGCCAGAACACCGGGACTCAGCTCCTACGAGCAGTACTTC. Amino acids: CARTPGLSSYEQYF.

There are many counts of this clonotype. V is TRBV3-1 and J is TRBJ1-5; D is ambiguous. The CDR3 runs 17 residues. V was clipped by 4 bases and J by 2 bases, with 18 bases between them. Germline CDR1 LGHDT, CDR2 YNNKEL (reference sequence). CDR3: CASSPGVRRRGNQPQHF. CDR3 bases: TGTGCCAGCAGCCCTGGGGTTAGGCGACGAGGCAATCAGCCCCAGCATTTT.

In its sample, this clonotype was seen many times. The V gene is TRBV6-1, the J gene TRBJ2-7; a weak D match, TRBD1 (6 bases). The CDR3 extends over 15 amino acids. Germline V gene sequence: CDR1 MNHNS, CDR2 SASEGT. The V and J ends lost 3 bases and 5 bases respectively, with 17 bases between them. In nucleotides, the CDR3 is TGTGCCAGCAGTGAGTGGGACACCCGGAGAGACGAGCAGTACTTC. As protein: CASSEWDTRRDEQYF.

This chain uses TRBV28 with TRBJ2-3, with a possible D match to TRBD1 (5 bases). CDR3 length: 12 residues. Trimming took off 5 bases at V and 5 bases at J, with 8 bases between the two ends. CDR1 and CDR2 from the germline V gene are MDHEN and SYDVKM. CDR3 residues: CASSTTVDTQYF. The CDR3 DNA follows: TGTGCCAGCAGTACGACAGTAGATACGCAGTATTTT. The full variable domain, completed using reference TRBV28 and TRBJ2-3, is DVKVTQSSRYLVKRTGEKVFLECVQDMDHENMFWYRQDPGLGLRLIYFSYDVKMKEKGDIPEGYSVSREKKERFSLILESASTNQTSMYLCASSTTVDTQYFGPGTRLTVL.

Many counts were recorded for this clonotype. The V call is TRBV20-1, the J call TRBJ1-1; the D gene is possibly TRBD1 (5 bases). Trimming pared 5 bases from V and 4 bases from J, leaving 20 bases between. CDR3 length: 15 amino acids. Germline CDR1 DFQATT, CDR2 SNEGSKA (reference sequence). This CDR3 is CSAPNRIRVPTEAFF. As DNA, the CDR3 is TGCAGTGCTCCAAATCGGATCAGGGTCCCCACTGAAGCTTTCTTT.

Concerning this clonotype itself: With a much larger clone just one base away, this may be a read error. This chain links TRBV11-2 with TRBJ1-1; 11 positions agree with TRBD1. Germline V gene data show CDR1 as SGHAT and CDR2 as FQNNGV. The CDR3 runs 13 residues. CDR3 protein: CAISGDRGTEAFF. CDR3 bases: TGTGCCATCAGCGGGGACAGGGGGACTGAAGCTTTCTTT.

There are many counts of this clonotype. The chain employs TRBV15 and TRBJ2-7; 8 nucleotides agree with TRBD1. Trimming removed 8 bases from V and 1 base from J; junction bases left unmatched: 7. The CDR3 is made up of 14 amino acids. Germline assignment: CDR1 LNHNV and CDR2 YYDKDF (reference sequence). The CDR3: CATSTGGSSYEQYF. The CDR3 region has the DNA TGTGCCACCTCAACAGGGGGTTCTTCCTACGAGCAGTACTTC.

This rearrangement joins TRBV2 to TRBJ2-1; TRBD2 matches at 14 bases. This CDR3 spans 14 amino acids. Germline V lookup: CDR1 SNHLY, CDR2 FYNNEI. V trimming: 8 bases; J trimming: 9 bases; junction bases outside the gene matches: 6. CDR3: CASRGTSGRIEQFF. DNA for the CDR3: TGTGCCAGCCGCGGGACTAGCGGGAGAATTGAGCAGTTCTTC. Together with reference TRBV2 and TRBJ2-1, the CDR3 gives the full variable domain: EPEVTQTPSHQVTQMGQEVILRCVPISNHLYFYWYRQILGQKVEFLVSFYNNEISEKSEIFDDQFSVERPDGSNFTLKIRSTKLEDSAMYFCASRGTSGRIEQFFGPGTRLTVL.